This entry lists 7 T cell receptor beta chains sequenced from one sample in a study of CD8+CD57+ T cells in acquired aplastic anemia. The template for TCR beta VDJ and CDR3 sequence profiling was genomic DNA. MiXCR, run by TCRdb on the reads, gives a single entry per CDR3 protein. The data contain about 81,000 distinct CDR3 sequences, approximately 45% of them seen just once; the ten biggest clones take up 65% to 70%. Material for sequencing was sorted CD4+, CD8+, or CD8+CD57+ T cells (not recorded which) from PBMCs. The receptors derive from a human donor in good health, serving as a control.

This clonotype was recorded at least ten times. V gene TRBV7-9 combines with J gene TRBJ1-4; no reliable D call. CDR3 length equals 13 residues. V dropped 1 base and J dropped 6 bases, with 6 bases sitting between them. Germline lookup yields CDR1 SEHNR and CDR2 FQNEAQ (reference sequence). CDR3 in amino acids: CASSLVADEKLFF. CDR3 sequence (DNA): TGTGCCAGCAGCTTAGTGGCGGATGAAAAACTGTTTTTT.

In the case of this clonotype: At one end, the junction sequence differs from germline, possibly due to a read error. The chain joins TRBV6-1 to TRBJ1-5; no firm D call. This CDR3 is 15 amino acids long. The germline V gene encodes CDR1 MNHNS and CDR2 SASEGT. The CDR3 region has the DNA TGTGCCTGCAGAATGAGTGCTTTCGGCAATCAACCCCAGCATTTT. This gives the protein CACRMSAFGNQPQHF.

This clonotype was seen a single time. The V call is TRBV29-1, the J call TRBJ1-1; D remains unclear. V dropped 4 bases and J dropped 11 bases, with 17 bases sitting between them. The CDR3 sequence is 12 residues long. Germline CDR1 SQVTM, CDR2 ANQGSEA. Here the CDR3 reads CSVVGSGYSAFF. CDR3 nucleotide sequence: TGCAGCGTTGTGGGCTCGGGGTATTCGGCTTTCTTT.

This clonotype was seen a few times. The chain carries TRBV3-1 and TRBJ2-1; TRBD2 matches at 9 bases. With V trimmed by 3 bases and J by 5 bases, 8 bases remained unmatched. The CDR3 totals 16 residues. Germline V gene data show CDR1 as LGHDT and CDR2 as YNNKEL (reference sequence). CDR3 sequence reads: CASSHYVTSGNNEQFF. The DNA of the CDR3 is TGTGCCAGCAGCCATTACGTGACTAGCGGTAACAATGAGCAGTTCTTC.

In this sample, this clonotype turned up a few times. The chain carries TRBV10-2 and TRBJ1-5; tentatively, D is TRBD1 (5 bases). V was shortened by 8 bases and J by 7 bases, with 18 bases between the two germline ends. The CDR3 runs to 14 residues. CDR1 WSHSY and CDR2 SAAADI come from the germline V gene. The CDR3 sequence: CASQGTGSGQPQHF. In DNA form, the CDR3 reads TGCGCCAGCCAAGGGACGGGCTCGGGGCAGCCCCAGCATTTT.

This clonotype was seen once. V is TRBV10-3 and J is TRBJ1-5, with 9 bases fitting TRBD1. The CDR3 is 15 amino acids. The V and J ends lost 4 bases and 9 bases, in that order; junction bases with no gene match: 10. Germline V gene lookup returns CDR1 ENHRY and CDR2 SYGVKD. The CDR3 coding sequence is TGTGCCATCAGTGGTATGGGACAGGGAGTATTGCCCCAGCATTTT. Protein sequence: CAISGMGQGVLPQHF.

V is TRBV15 and J is TRBJ1-6; D may be TRBD1 (5 bases). CDR3 length: 15 residues. Germline CDR1 reads LNHNV; CDR2 reads YYDKDF (reference sequence). The V end was cut by 8 bases, the J end by 11 bases, with 22 bases between. The CDR3 bases are TGTGCCACCTCGGGGGACCGACGCGGAGGTGCACCCCTCCACTTT. As protein: CATSGDRRGGAPLHF.